This T cell receptor beta chain was captured by sequencing in a study of blood T cell repertoires in COVID-19. Across the study: Italy, Spain and the United States were the sources of the convalescent and acute COVID-19 samples. The analysed material was cDNA or gDNA that came from T cells, B-cell-depleted T cells, or PBMCs.

As originally analysed: Reference gene primers were amplified, and this amplification served to estimate nucleated cell counts. Sequencing was performed with immunoSEQ multiplex PCR; in TCRdb, only in-frame clones are kept and a portion is missing. V, J and clone size reflect that table, while D and trimming were determined from the DNA. The data show about 250,000 clones, with around 89% seen just once and about 0.8% held by the top ten. Germline V CDR1 and CDR2: SEHNR, FQNEAQ (reference sequence). The CDR3 is made up of 17 amino acids. The V gene lost 5 bases and the J gene lost 1 base, with 18 bases spanning the gap.

The sequence was collected from a man aged 30 to 45 with acute or convalescent COVID-19. V gene TRBV7-9 combines with J gene TRBJ2-1; weak D call: TRBD2 (6 bases). Input material: peripheral blood. This CDR3 is CASSPRLDRISYNEQFF. The CDR3 coding sequence is TGTGCCAGCAGCCCAAGACTAGACAGAATATCCTACAATGAGCAGTTCTTC.